The 7 T cell receptor beta chains below were found in one sample sequenced in a study of OX40 agonist ivuxolimab in advanced cancers. Sequencing was performed with immunoSEQ multiplex PCR; in TCRdb, only in-frame clones are kept and a portion is missing. The sample carries about 41,000 clones, approximately 89% recorded once. Sequences were derived from CD4+ or CD8+ T cells sorted from blood, sampled in a trial of the OX40 agonist ivuxolimab. These TCRs come from an adult with an advanced solid tumor such as melanoma, head and neck, liver or kidney cancer.

The V and J genes are TRBV4-2 and TRBJ2-2; 8 positions agree with TRBD2. The CDR3 consists of 19 residues. V lost 1 base and J lost 7; bases outside the gene matches: 17. CDR1 and CDR2 (germline): LGHNA, YNFKEQ. This CDR3 reads CASSQGASGSGGAIGELFF. CDR3 in DNA: TGTGCCAGCAGCCAAGGGGCTAGCGGGTCAGGAGGGGCGATCGGGGAGCTGTTTTTT.

This sequence joins TRBV2 and TRBJ2-5, with 7 positions matching TRBD2. The J segment lost 5 bases and the V segment lost 5 bases, leaving 5 bases of the junction unmatched. Looked up from germline, CDR1 is SNHLY and CDR2 is FYNNEI. CDR3 length equals 13 residues. CDR3 in amino acids: CASSQTSPETQYF. The DNA for the CDR3 is TGTGCCAGCAGTCAGACTAGCCCGGAGACCCAGTACTTC. Combining the CDR3 with reference TRBV2 and TRBJ2-5 gives the whole variable domain EPEVTQTPSHQVTQMGQEVILRCVPISNHLYFYWYRQILGQKVEFLVSFYNNEISEKSEIFDDQFSVERPDGSNFTLKIRSTKLEDSAMYFCASSQTSPETQYFGPGTRLLVL.

The chain employs TRBV6-6 and TRBJ1-2; 9 positions agree with TRBD1. This CDR3 contains 15 residues. Germline values: CDR1 MNHNY, CDR2 SVGAGI (reference sequence). After removal of 5 bases from V and 2 bases from J, the junction contained 6 bases not matched to a gene. The CDR3 DNA is TGTGCCAGCAGTAGACCACAGGGGGCGAACTATGGCTACACCTTC. Protein: CASSRPQGANYGYTF.

V gene TRBV11-2 combines with J gene TRBJ2-1; D ambiguous. V lost 3 bases and J 6 bases, leaving 6 bases between the germline ends. Germline V gene lookup returns CDR1 SGHAT and CDR2 FQNNGV. The CDR3 spans 12 residues. CDR3 loop: CASSFPGNEQFF. The CDR3 DNA reads as TGTGCCAGCAGCTTCCCCGGCAATGAGCAGTTCTTC.

The chain has TRBV15 and TRBJ2-5; no clear D. CDR3 length: 9 amino acids. Trimming stripped 7 bases from V and 5 bases from J, with 2 bases between. Germline loops: CDR1 LNHNV, CDR2 YYDKDF (reference sequence). In nucleotides, the CDR3 is TGTGCCACCACCGAGACCCAGTACTTC. Protein sequence: CATTETQYF.

The chain carries TRBV4-1 and TRBJ2-1; D unclear. Germline V gives CDR1 MGHRA, CDR2 YSYEKL. This CDR3 has 13 residues. Trimming removed 5 bases at V and 7 bases at J, with 12 bases between. CDR3 sequence (DNA): TGCGCCAGCAGCTCCCTTACTGGGAATGAGCAGTTCTTC. It encodes CASSSLTGNEQFF.

The V gene is TRBV10-3, the J gene TRBJ2-7; TRBD1 matches 8 bases. The CDR3 covers 14 residues. Germline trimming cut 1 base from V and 5 bases from J; bases unmatched to any gene: 4. CDR1 and CDR2 from the germline V gene are ENHRY and SYGVKD. The CDR3 DNA reads as TGTGCCATCAGTGAGTGGAGACAGGGGAACGAGCAGTACTTC. It codes for CAISEWRQGNEQYF.